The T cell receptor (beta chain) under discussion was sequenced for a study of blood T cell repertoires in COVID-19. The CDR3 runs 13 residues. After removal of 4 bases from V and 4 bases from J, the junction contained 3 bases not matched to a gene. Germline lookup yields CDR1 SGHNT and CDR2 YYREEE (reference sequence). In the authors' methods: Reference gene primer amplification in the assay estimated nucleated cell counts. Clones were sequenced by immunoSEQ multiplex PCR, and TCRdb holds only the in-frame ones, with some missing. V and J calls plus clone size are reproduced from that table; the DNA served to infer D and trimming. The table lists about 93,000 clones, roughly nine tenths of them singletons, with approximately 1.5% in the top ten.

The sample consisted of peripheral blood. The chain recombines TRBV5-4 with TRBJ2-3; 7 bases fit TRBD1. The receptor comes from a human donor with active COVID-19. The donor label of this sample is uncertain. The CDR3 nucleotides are TGTGCCAGCAGCGGACAGGTTGCAGATACGCAGTATTTT. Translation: CASSGQVADTQYF. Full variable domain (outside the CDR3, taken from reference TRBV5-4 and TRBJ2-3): ETGVTQSPTHLIKTRGQQVTLRCSSQSGHNTVSWYQQALGQGPQFIFQYYREEENGRGNFPPRFSGLQFPNYSSELNVNALELDDSALYLCASSGQVADTQYFGPGTRLTVL.